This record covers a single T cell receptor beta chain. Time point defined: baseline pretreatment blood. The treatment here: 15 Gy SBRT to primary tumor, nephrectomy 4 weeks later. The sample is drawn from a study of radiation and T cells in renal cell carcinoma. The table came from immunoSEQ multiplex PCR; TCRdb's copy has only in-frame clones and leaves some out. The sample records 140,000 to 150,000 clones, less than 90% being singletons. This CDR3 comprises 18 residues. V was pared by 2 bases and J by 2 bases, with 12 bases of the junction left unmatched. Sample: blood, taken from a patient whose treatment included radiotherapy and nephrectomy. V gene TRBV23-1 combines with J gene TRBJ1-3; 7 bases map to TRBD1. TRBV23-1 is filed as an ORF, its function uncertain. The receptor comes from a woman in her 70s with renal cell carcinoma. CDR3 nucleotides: TGCGCCAGCAGTCAACCATACCGACAGGGTCAGACTGGAAACACCATATATTTT. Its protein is CASSQPYRQGQTGNTIYF.